The present T cell receptor beta chain was sequenced within a study of PD-L1 blockade in urothelial cancer. Germline V gene lookup returns CDR1 SGDLS and CDR2 YYNGEE. The V gene end was trimmed by 5 bases and the J gene end by 6 bases; junction bases not matched to a gene: 7. The CDR3 consists of 15 residues. Data came from immunoSEQ multiplex PCR; TCRdb stores just in-frame clones and leaves some out. The table records around 60,000 clones, about 86% of them present only once. As to time point: pretreatment peripheral blood. The TCR originated in a man between 65 and 85 years old with urothelial cancer. This specimen was PBMCs, taken around atezolizumab (anti-PD-L1) treatment. The chain carries TRBV9 and TRBJ2-1; 11 bases are shared with TRBD2. In DNA, the CDR3 is TGTGCCAGCAGTCGGACTAGCGGGTCTTTCAATGAGCAGTTCTTC. Its protein product is CASSRTSGSFNEQFF.